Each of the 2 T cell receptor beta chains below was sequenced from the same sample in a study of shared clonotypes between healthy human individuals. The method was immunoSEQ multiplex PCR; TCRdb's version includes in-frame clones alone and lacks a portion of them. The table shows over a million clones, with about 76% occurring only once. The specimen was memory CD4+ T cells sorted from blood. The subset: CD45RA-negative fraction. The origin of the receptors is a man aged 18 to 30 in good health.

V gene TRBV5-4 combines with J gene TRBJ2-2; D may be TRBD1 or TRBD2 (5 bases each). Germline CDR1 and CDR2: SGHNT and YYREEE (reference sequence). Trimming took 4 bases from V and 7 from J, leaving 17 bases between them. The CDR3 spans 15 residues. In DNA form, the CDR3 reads TGTGCCAGCAGCCACCCAGGACTCCAGGGCGGGGAGCTGTTTTTT. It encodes CASSHPGLQGGELFF.

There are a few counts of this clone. Here the CDR3 reads CASSKRTGTGASEQYF. In nucleotides, the CDR3 is TGTGCCAGTAGTAAGCGAACCGGGACAGGGGCGAGCGAGCAGTACTTC. The genes are TRBV19 and TRBJ2-7; the match to TRBD1 covers 10 bases. The germline V gene encodes CDR1 LNHDA and CDR2 SQIVND (reference sequence). V shed 4 bases, J shed 6 bases, and the junction held 12 bases outside the gene matches. CDR3 size: 16 residues.